The rows below give T cell receptor beta chains drawn from one sample of a study of post-analysis software for immune sequencing data. From the PCR reads, TCRdb called clonotypes with MiXCR, one entry per CDR3 protein. Of around 770,000 distinct CDR3 sequences listed, roughly 50% are singletons. Sequenced input: blood. These receptors all come from a girl between 5 and 17 years old with multiple sclerosis. The CDR3 runs from the conserved cysteine through the conserved F or W. A D gene is named only where the DNA matches it firmly. Clone size is not always given. Where it is, it says once, few, many or a class for expanded clones.

abundance	v_gene	d_gene	j_gene	CDR3nt	CDR3aa
-	TRBV28	TRBD2	TRBJ2-7	TGTGCCAGCAGTTCGAGGCTAGCGGGAGCTAACTCCTACGAGCAGTACTTC	CASSSRLAGANSYEQYF
-	TRBV24-1	-	TRBJ1-2	TGTGCCACCAGTGATATTGGACAGAACTATGGCTACACCTTC	CATSDIGQNYGYTF
-	TRBV11-3	TRBD2	TRBJ2-1	TGTGCCAGCTCAGCGGGACGCGTTGGGGATGAGCAGTTCTTC	CASSAGRVGDEQFF
few	TRBV6-1	-	TRBJ1-6	TGTGCCACCCACAGGGTTTACGATTCACCCCTCCACTTT	CATHRVYDSPLHF
-	TRBV14	-	TRBJ2-7	TGTGCCAGCAGCCAAGGGTGGCAGGGACCCTACGAGCAGTACTTC	CASSQGWQGPYEQYF
-	TRBV11-2	-	TRBJ2-1	TGTGCCAGCAGCCCCCGGGGGCGCCATGAGCAGTTCTTC	CASSPRGRHEQFF
-	TRBV6-1	TRBD1	TRBJ2-1	TGTGCCAGCAGTCCGGGACAGTTCCGTGAGCAGTTCTTC	CASSPGQFREQFF
-	TRBV7-9	-	TRBJ2-1	TGTGCCAGCAGCCCCCATTTCAATGAGCAGTTCTTC	CASSPHFNEQFF
-	TRBV24-1	-	TRBJ1-2	TGTGCCACCAGTGATACAGGGATGGGTGGCTACACCTTC	CATSDTGMGGYTF
few	TRBV28	-	TRBJ1-1	TGTGCCACCATTGGAGGCACTGAAGCTTTCTTT	CATIGGTEAFF
-	TRBV20-1	-	TRBJ1-2	TGCAGTGCTATATCCGGACAGTTCTCCTATGGCTACACCTTC	CSAISGQFSYGYTF
-	TRBV5-1	-	TRBJ1-2	TGCGCCAGCAGCTTGGGCAGTCGGCCGGCAGGCTACACCTTC	CASSLGSRPAGYTF
-	TRBV27	-	TRBJ1-5	TGTGCCAGCAGTAAATACCAGGGACGGGGCAATCAGCCCCAGCATTTT	CASSKYQGRGNQPQHF
-	TRBV7-8	-	TRBJ2-7	TGTGCCAGCAGCTCAAACATGCAGTCCGGGGGCTCCTACGAGCAGTACTTC	CASSSNMQSGGSYEQYF
few	TRBV25-1	TRBD2	TRBJ2-4	TGTGCCAGCAGGCCTAGCGGGAGGATGACCATTCAGTACTTC	CASRPSGRMTIQYF
-	TRBV12-3/TRBV12-4	TRBD2	TRBJ2-2	TGTGCCAGCACCGTAGCGGGAGGGAACACCGGGGAGCTGTTTTTT	CASTVAGGNTGELFF
-	TRBV25-1	-	TRBJ1-2	TGTGCCAGCAGCGTCCCCGGTGGGGATGGCTATGGCTACACCTTC	CASSVPGGDGYGYTF
-	TRBV6-2/TRBV6-3	-	TRBJ2-2	TGTGCCAGCAGCCGAACAGGAGATGCCGGGAAGCTGTTTTTT	CASSRTGDAGKLFF
-	TRBV20-1	TRBD2	TRBJ2-7	TGCAGTGCTAGACCCAGGACTAGCATGTACGAGCAGTACTTC	CSARPRTSMYEQYF
-	TRBV2	-	TRBJ2-5	TGTGCCAGCAGTCTCCGGGCGCCACCAGAGACCCAGTACTTC	CASSLRAPPETQYF
once	TRBV5-1	-	TRBJ2-1	TGCGCCAGCAGGACCACCCCTAGTGCACCGAACAATGAGCAGTTCTTC	CASRTTPSAPNNEQFF
few	TRBV13	-	TRBJ2-7	TGTGCCAGCAGCCGGGCCAGGGCTTACGAGCAGTACTTC	CASSRARAYEQYF
-	TRBV20-1	TRBD2	TRBJ2-7	TGCAGTGCTAGACCCCGGACTAGCAGCTACGAGCAGTACTTC	CSARPRTSSYEQYF
few	TRBV20-1	-	TRBJ2-7	TGCAGTGAAACTTGGGGCGGACGCTACGAGCAGTACTTC	CSETWGGRYEQYF
-	TRBV5-1	TRBD1	TRBJ2-7	TGCGCCGGCAGCTTGGGGGACAGCCCTTGGGAGCAGTACTTC	CAGSLGDSPWEQYF
few	TRBV20-1	-	TRBJ2-7	TGCAGTGCCCTACTAGGGGGGTTCTACGAGCAGTACTTC	CSALLGGFYEQYF
-	TRBV20-1	TRBD1	TRBJ1-2	TGCAGTGCTAGAGATTTAGGACAGGGCTTCAGTGGCTACACCTTC	CSARDLGQGFSGYTF
-	TRBV5-1	-	TRBJ2-7	TGCGCCAGCAGCAGGAGTGGGCTTGAGACCTACGAGCAGTACTTC	CASSRSGLETYEQYF
-	TRBV6-4	TRBD2	TRBJ2-1	TGTGCCAGCAGTGATGCCCCAGCGGGACTCAAGCAGTTCTTC	CASSDAPAGLKQFF
-	TRBV6-5	-	TRBJ1-4	TGTGCCAGCAGCCTAGGGTCCTCCCGAGGAGAAAAACTGTTTTTT	CASSLGSSRGEKLFF
-	TRBV20-1	TRBD1	TRBJ1-2	TGCAGTGCTAGAGGGAACAGGGGGCAATCTAACTATGGCTACACCTTC	CSARGNRGQSNYGYTF
-	TRBV25-1	-	TRBJ2-5	TGTGCCAGCAGTGAATGGGGCCTGGAGACCCAGTACTTC	CASSEWGLETQYF
-	TRBV28	TRBD1	TRBJ2-7	TGTGCCAGCAGTTTTTTTTGGGACAGGGGGGCCTACGAGCAGTACTTC	CASSFFWDRGAYEQYF
-	TRBV15	TRBD2	TRBJ2-2	TGTGCCACCAGCGCAGGGAGGGATACCGGGGAGCTGTTTTTT	CATSAGRDTGELFF
-	TRBV24-1	TRBD1	TRBJ2-3	TGTGCCACCAGCCGGGACAGCCCCACAGATACGCAGTATTTT	CATSRDSPTDTQYF